This is a list of T cell receptor beta chains from one sample in a study of shared clonotypes between healthy human individuals. Clones were sequenced by immunoSEQ multiplex PCR, and TCRdb holds only the in-frame ones, with some missing. Counted here are around 1.9 million clones, roughly 91% occurring once; the ten biggest clones make up roughly 1.7%. Specimen: naive CD8+ T cells from PBMCs. Receptors were obtained from a man aged 18 to 29 in good health. Some clones in this sample may be carry-over from other donors' samples. Each CDR3 is given with its conserved first and last residue. Each record gives: V gene, J gene, clone size, D gene, CDR3 protein, CDR3 DNA. A D gene is named only where the DNA matches it firmly. A clone size is listed for some rows: how often the clone was seen (once, few, many), or a class if it is expanded.

>TRBV4-2|TRBJ2-1|NA|TRBD2
CASSQGTSGRSVEQFF
TGTGCCAGCAGCCAAGGGACTAGCGGGAGGAGTGTTGAGCAGTTCTTC
>TRBV7-9|TRBJ2-7|NA|TRBD1
CASSMDFHRGEQYF
TGTGCCAGCAGCATGGATTTCCACAGGGGCGAGCAGTACTTC
>TRBV19|TRBJ1-2|NA|NA
CASSIGGWTRYGYTF
TGTGCCAGTAGTATAGGGGGCTGGACCCGCTATGGCTACACCTTC
>TRBV6-5|TRBJ2-1|NA|NA
CASSYSLAELHNEQFF
TGTGCCAGCAGTTACTCGTTAGCGGAACTGCACAATGAGCAGTTCTTC
>TRBV9|TRBJ2-7|NA|NA
CASSGNTGDSVYEQYF
TGTGCCAGCAGCGGAAACACAGGGGACTCTGTCTACGAGCAGTACTTC
>TRBV19|TRBJ1-1|NA|TRBD1
CASSQASGQVNTEAFF
TGTGCCAGTAGTCAAGCATCGGGACAGGTGAACACTGAAGCTTTCTTT
>TRBV27|TRBJ1-1|once|NA
CASHLHPNTEAFF
TGTGCCAGCCACCTACACCCGAACACTGAAGCTTTCTTT
>TRBV11-2|TRBJ1-2|NA|TRBD1
CASSLGGTGYGYTF
TGTGCCAGCAGCTTAGGCGGGACAGGGTATGGCTACACCTTC
>TRBV7-9|TRBJ2-1|NA|NA
CASSLVSGNRVGQFF
TGTGCCAGCAGCTTAGTCTCGGGAAATCGGGTTGGGCAGTTCTTC
>TRBV28|TRBJ1-4|NA|TRBD1
CASNNPGQGFLGEKLFF
TGTGCCAGCAACAATCCGGGACAGGGATTTCTGGGGGAAAAACTGTTTTTT
>TRBV4-2|TRBJ1-4|NA|NA
CASSQGTEYEKLFF
TGTGCCAGCAGCCAAGGGACAGAATATGAAAAACTGTTTTTT
>TRBV19|TRBJ1-2|NA|NA
CASSPTSQGREEYGYTF
TGTGCCAGTAGCCCGACGTCACAGGGAAGGGAGGAGTATGGCTACACCTTC
>TRBV28|TRBJ2-7|NA|NA
CASSSRGGGAEQYF
TGTGCCAGCAGTTCGCGGGGTGGGGGTGCCGAGCAGTACTTC
>TRBV28|TRBJ2-2|NA|NA
CASSLSGANTGELFF
TGTGCCAGCAGTTTGTCCGGGGCGAACACCGGGGAGCTGTTTTTT
>TRBV10-3|TRBJ2-7|once|NA
CAISESYLRGEQYF
TGTGCCATCAGTGAGTCTTACCTAAGAGGGGAGCAGTACTTC
>TRBV27|TRBJ2-6|NA|NA
CASSRVPSGANVLTF
TGTGCCAGCAGTCGAGTACCTTCTGGGGCCAACGTCCTGACTTTC
>TRBV5-5|TRBJ1-2|NA|NA
CASSGPGPGGYTF
TGTGCCAGCAGTGGACCGGGTCCAGGCGGCTACACCTTC
>TRBV30|TRBJ1-1|NA|NA
CAWSVPPTEAFF
TGTGCCTGGAGTGTACCCCCCACTGAAGCTTTCTTT
>TRBV30|TRBJ2-1|NA|TRBD2
CAWSWGGSYNEQFF
TGTGCCTGGAGTTGGGGGGGAAGCTACAATGAGCAGTTCTTC
>TRBV4-1|TRBJ2-3|NA|NA
CASSPPNTDTQYF
TGCGCCAGCAGCCCCCCAAACACAGATACGCAGTATTTT
>TRBV28|TRBJ2-2|NA|NA
CASSLDQGWRITGELFF
TGTGCCAGCAGTTTAGATCAGGGCTGGCGAATCACCGGGGAGCTGTTTTTT
>TRBV4-3|TRBJ2-7|NA|NA
CASSQDLDLTYEQYF
TGCGCCAGCAGCCAAGATTTGGACCTAACCTACGAGCAGTACTTC
>TRBV19|TRBJ2-2|NA|NA
CASSGAGELFF
TGTGCCAGTAGTGGGGCCGGGGAGCTGTTTTTT
>TRBV11-2|TRBJ1-2|NA|NA
CASSLGPAGRISNYGYTF
TGTGCCAGCAGCTTAGGTCCCGCGGGCCGGATTTCTAACTATGGCTACACCTTC
>TRBV28|TRBJ2-5|NA|NA
CASSLLGGQETQYF
TGTGCCAGCAGTCTACTAGGAGGCCAAGAGACCCAGTACTTC
>TRBV28|TRBJ2-3|NA|TRBD2
CASSLHEGLAGWGDTQYF
TGTGCCAGCAGTTTACATGAGGGACTAGCGGGTTGGGGGGATACGCAGTATTTT
>TRBV7-9|TRBJ2-2|NA|NA
CASSSGGTNTGELFF
TGTGCCAGCAGCTCAGGAGGGACGAACACCGGGGAGCTGTTTTTT
>TRBV19|TRBJ2-7|NA|TRBD1
CASSRTGGSYEQYF
TGTGCCAGTAGCCGGACAGGGGGCTCGTACGAGCAGTACTTC
>TRBV7-9|TRBJ2-3|NA|TRBD2
CASSSPGLAGGPQDTQYF
TGTGCCAGCAGCTCACCGGGACTAGCGGGAGGTCCACAAGATACGCAGTATTTT
>TRBV10-3|TRBJ2-2|NA|TRBD1
CAIKDRGQERSGELFF
TGTGCCATCAAGGACAGGGGGCAGGAACGGTCCGGGGAGCTGTTTTTT
>TRBV6-6|TRBJ2-2|NA|NA
CASSYVSGQNTGELFF
TGTGCCAGCAGTTACGTATCGGGGCAGAACACCGGGGAGCTGTTTTTT
>TRBV27|TRBJ2-1|once|TRBD2
CASSLWTSGNNEQFF
TGTGCCAGCTCCCTTTGGACTAGCGGGAACAATGAGCAGTTCTTC
>TRBV6-5|TRBJ2-1|NA|TRBD1
CASSHDRGSTDEQFF
TGTGCCAGCAGCCACGACAGGGGGAGTACGGATGAGCAGTTCTTC
>TRBV9|TRBJ1-1|once|NA
CASSGQGVYSEAFF
TGTGCCAGCAGCGGGCAAGGGGTATACTCTGAAGCTTTCTTT
>TRBV2|TRBJ1-3|NA|NA
CASSSPRGGSGNTIYF
TGTGCCAGCAGCTCCCCACGTGGCGGCTCTGGAAACACCATATATTTT
>TRBV6-4|TRBJ2-1|NA|TRBD2
CASSDSPTSGSRNEQFF
TGTGCCAGCAGTGACTCCCCGACTAGCGGGAGTAGGAATGAGCAGTTCTTC
>TRBV18|TRBJ1-1|NA|NA
CASSPGPEAFF
TGTGCCAGCTCACCAGGGCCTGAAGCTTTCTTT
>TRBV27|TRBJ2-7|NA|NA
CASSSESSYEQYF
TGTGCCAGCAGTTCAGAGAGCTCCTACGAGCAGTACTTC
>TRBV9|TRBJ2-1|once|TRBD1
CASSVGGGAHNEQFF
TGTGCCAGCAGCGTAGGAGGGGGCGCGCACAATGAGCAGTTCTTC
>TRBV2|TRBJ1-5|NA|NA
CASTAEAMNQPQHF
TGTGCCAGCACGGCGGAAGCCATGAATCAGCCCCAGCATTTT
>TRBV6-5|TRBJ2-1|NA|NA
CATGQVPYNEQFF
TGTGCCACGGGGCAAGTACCCTACAATGAGCAGTTCTTC
>TRBV5-1|TRBJ1-5|NA|NA
CASSLGTSESNQPQHF
TGCGCCAGCAGCTTGGGAACCAGTGAGAGCAATCAGCCCCAGCATTTT
>TRBV11-2|TRBJ2-7|NA|TRBD2
CASSVALAGDNEQYF
TGTGCCAGCAGCGTCGCCCTAGCGGGAGACAACGAGCAGTACTTC
>TRBV7-8|TRBJ2-1|NA|NA
CASSARAREGNEQFF
TGTGCCAGCAGCGCTAGGGCCCGGGAAGGCAATGAGCAGTTCTTC
>TRBV27|TRBJ2-7|NA|TRBD1
CASSFQPGQGRYEQYF
TGTGCCAGCAGTTTCCAACCGGGACAGGGGAGATACGAGCAGTACTTC
>TRBV7-3|TRBJ1-1|NA|NA
CASSSLDVNTEAFF
TGTGCCAGCAGCTCCTTGGACGTTAACACTGAAGCTTTCTTT
>TRBV5-1|TRBJ2-7|NA|NA
CASSFFRSGTASSYEQYF
TGCGCCAGCAGCTTTTTTCGATCGGGGACCGCCTCCTCCTACGAGCAGTACTTC
>TRBV7-9|TRBJ2-3|NA|NA
CASSSTVGPDTQYF
TGTGCCAGCAGTTCCACCGTGGGGCCAGATACGCAGTATTTT